The 18 T cell receptor beta chains given below trace back to one sample, sequenced in a study of blood T cell repertoires in COVID-19. Sequencing was performed with immunoSEQ multiplex PCR; in TCRdb, only in-frame clones are kept and a portion is missing. The table includes approximately 450,000 clones, roughly nine tenths detected once. The sequencing input was PBMCs or T cells enriched from blood (not recorded which). These receptors all come from a man between 25 and 39 years old who had recovered from COVID-19.

The chain uses TRBV5-1 and TRBJ1-1; D remains unclear. Trimming took off 0 bases at V and 3 bases at J, with 9 bases between the two ends. CDR1 is SGHRS, CDR2 YFSETQ, per germline. The CDR3 covers 14 residues. The CDR3 protein is CASSLASGYTEAFF. The CDR3 bases are TGCGCCAGCAGCTTGGCTTCGGGTTACACTGAAGCTTTCTTT.

DNA for the CDR3: TGTGCCAGCAGCCGATCCCTAGCTTCCACAGATACGCAGTATTTT. This codes for CASSRSLASTDTQYF. The chain uses TRBV7-9 and TRBJ2-3; the D gene is possibly TRBD2 (5 bases). The CDR3 sequence is 15 residues long. V was cut by 5 bases and J by 2 bases, with 14 bases left in between. Germline values: CDR1 SEHNR, CDR2 FQNEAQ (reference sequence). Full variable domain (outside the CDR3, taken from reference TRBV7-9 and TRBJ2-3): DTGVSQNPRHKITKRGQNVTFRCDPISEHNRLYWYRQTLGQGPEFLTYFQNEAQLEKSRLLSDRFSAERPKGSFSTLEIQRTEQGDSAMYLCASSRSLASTDTQYFGPGTRLTVL.

The chain carries TRBV18 and TRBJ2-2; 9 bases are shared with TRBD2. V dropped 3 bases and J dropped 7; count of bases not matched to a gene: 3. This CDR3 has 14 amino acids. Germline loops: CDR1 KGHSH, CDR2 LQKENI. The CDR3 loop reads CASSPRLADGELFF. In nucleotides, the CDR3 is TGTGCCAGCTCACCTAGACTAGCGGACGGGGAGCTGTTTTTT.

The chain uses TRBV4-1 and TRBJ2-7; TRBD1 aligns across 10 bases. Germline CDR1 MGHRA, CDR2 YSYEKL. With 5 bases clipped from V and 5 bases from J, the junction kept 9 bases outside the gene matches. The CDR3 is made up of 15 amino acids. This chain's CDR3 is CASSSRDRGIDEQYF. DNA of the CDR3: TGCGCCAGCAGCTCTCGGGACAGGGGTATCGACGAGCAGTACTTC.

V gene TRBV4-1 combines with J gene TRBJ2-7, with TRBD1 matching 7 bases. The CDR3 runs 15 residues. V was pared by 3 bases and J by 3 bases, with 8 bases of the junction left unmatched. The germline gives CDR1 MGHRA, CDR2 YSYEKL. The CDR3 loop is CASSQTPGQNYEQYF. DNA for the CDR3: TGCGCCAGCAGCCAGACGCCGGGACAGAACTACGAGCAGTACTTC.

This clone was observed a handful of times. V and J are TRBV10-3 and TRBJ2-7, with a possible D match to TRBD2 (5 bases). With 4 bases removed from V and 4 bases from J, the gap between germline ends came to 5 bases. From germline, CDR1 is ENHRY and CDR2 SYGVKD. The CDR3 is 11 amino acids. The DNA of the CDR3 is TGTGCCATCAGTGGAGGGTACGAGCAGTACTTC. The encoded protein is CAISGGYEQYF.

CDR3 coding DNA: TGTGCCAGCAGCCAAGGGAGCGGGCCTTCCTACGAGCAGTACTTC. This translates into CASSQGSGPSYEQYF. This chain connects TRBV3-1 (or the pseudogene TRBV3-2) to TRBJ2-7, with D possibly matching TRBD2 (6 bases). Trimming stripped 1 base from V and 1 base from J, with 11 bases between. CDR1 LGHDT and CDR2 YNNKEL come from the germline V gene (reference sequence). CDR3 size: 15 residues.

The V gene is TRBV11-2, the J gene TRBJ2-7; 7 nucleotides match TRBD2. Germline-derived CDR1 and CDR2 are SGHAT and FQNNGV. With 5 bases clipped from V and 5 bases from J, the junction kept 6 bases outside the gene matches. There are 13 residues in the CDR3. The CDR3 DNA reads TGTGCCAGCAGCATATCTAGCGGAGACGAGCAGTACTTC. It yields the protein CASSISSGDEQYF.

The gene calls are TRBV2 and TRBJ1-4; D uncertain. The CDR3 covers 19 residues. CDR1 and CDR2 (germline): SNHLY, FYNNEI. Trimming left V 2 bases short and J 0 bases short, with 19 bases between. As DNA, the CDR3 is TGTGCCAGCAGTGAAATCCCCCCTTTTAGCCTTACAACTAATGAAAAACTGTTTTTT. Its protein product is CASSEIPPFSLTTNEKLFF.

This clone was seen just once. The CDR3 nucleotides read TGTGCCAGCAGCCAATACCCGGGAATCGAAGCTTTCTTT. Protein sequence: CASSQYPGIEAFF. The chain links TRBV3-1 (or the pseudogene TRBV3-2) to TRBJ1-1; D call uncertain. Germline V lookup: CDR1 LGHDT, CDR2 YNNKEL (reference sequence). Trimming took 2 bases from V and 8 from J, leaving 12 bases between them. CDR3 length: 13 amino acids.

The chain combines TRBV18 with TRBJ2-5; D may be TRBD1 (5 bases). The CDR3 runs 15 residues. Germline lookup yields CDR1 KGHSH and CDR2 LQKENI. V was trimmed by 2 bases and J by 5 bases, leaving 15 bases between them. In DNA form, the CDR3 reads TGTGCCAGCTCACCAGTCTGGGGCTCCGGGGAGACCCAGTACTTC. As protein: CASSPVWGSGETQYF.

Written as DNA, the CDR3 is TGTGCCAGCAGCCAGCTGCTCGGGGAAGGCTACACCTTC. Its protein is CASSQLLGEGYTF. The chain combines TRBV3-1 (or the pseudogene TRBV3-2) with TRBJ1-2; no clear D. The germline V gene encodes CDR1 LGHDT and CDR2 YNNKEL (reference sequence). CDR3 length: 13 residues. V was pared by 3 bases and J by 8 bases, with 13 bases between.

The genes are TRBV10-3 and TRBJ1-2, with a tentative D call TRBD1 (6 bases). The CDR3 length is 15 residues. V lost 3 bases, J lost 8 bases, and 19 bases lay in between. Germline assignment: CDR1 ENHRY and CDR2 SYGVKD. CDR3 sequence (DNA): TGTGCCATCAGTGAAAACAGGGTGGGTCGATTCGGCTACACCTTC. This codes for CAISENRVGRFGYTF.

This chain links TRBV4-2 with TRBJ2-7; 14 bases fit TRBD2. This CDR3 has 16 amino acids. The germline CDR1 and CDR2 sequences are LGHNA and YNFKEQ. The trim removed 0 bases at V and 13 bases at J, leaving 11 bases unmatched. CDR3 residues: CASSQDYAGLAGGRYF. The CDR3 nucleotides read TGTGCCAGCAGCCAAGATTATGCCGGACTAGCGGGAGGACGCTACTTC.

This chain uses TRBV19 with TRBJ1-1; tentatively, D is TRBD1 (6 bases). The V and J ends lost 4 bases and 1 base respectively, with 16 bases between them. This CDR3 has 16 residues. Germline V gene data show CDR1 as LNHDA and CDR2 as SQIVND (reference sequence). The CDR3 nucleotides read TGTGCCAGTAGTAGGGGCAGGGGCGCGGGGAACACTGAAGCTTTCTTT. Translated, it gives CASSRGRGAGNTEAFF.

In this sample, this clone turned up a few times. The genes are TRBV5-1 and TRBJ2-7; D is uncertain. This CDR3 spans 15 amino acids. Trimming left V 0 bases short and J 6 bases short, with 16 bases between. Germline V lookup: CDR1 SGHRS, CDR2 YFSETQ. The CDR3 DNA sequence: TGCGCCAGCAGCTTGGCCATCAACCCCGCGTCCGAGCAGTACTTC. Translated, it gives CASSLAINPASEQYF.

The V call is TRBV2, the J call TRBJ1-6, with 8 bases aligning to TRBD1. The germline V gene has CDR1 SNHLY and CDR2 FYNNEI. This CDR3 has 14 residues. After removal of 4 bases from V and 7 bases from J, the junction contained 3 bases not matched to a gene. The CDR3 spells CASSAGTGNSPLHF. In nucleotides, the CDR3 is TGTGCCAGCAGTGCCGGGACAGGCAATTCACCCCTCCACTTT.

The chain couples TRBV6-5 to TRBJ2-2, with D possibly TRBD1 on 6 matching bases. With 7 bases removed from V and 0 bases from J, the gap between germline ends came to 12 bases. The CDR3 sequence is 15 residues long. CDR1 is MNHEY, CDR2 SVGAGI, per germline. DNA of the CDR3: TGTGCCAGCACCCGAGACAGGACGAACACCGGGGAGCTGTTTTTT. Protein sequence: CASTRDRTNTGELFF.